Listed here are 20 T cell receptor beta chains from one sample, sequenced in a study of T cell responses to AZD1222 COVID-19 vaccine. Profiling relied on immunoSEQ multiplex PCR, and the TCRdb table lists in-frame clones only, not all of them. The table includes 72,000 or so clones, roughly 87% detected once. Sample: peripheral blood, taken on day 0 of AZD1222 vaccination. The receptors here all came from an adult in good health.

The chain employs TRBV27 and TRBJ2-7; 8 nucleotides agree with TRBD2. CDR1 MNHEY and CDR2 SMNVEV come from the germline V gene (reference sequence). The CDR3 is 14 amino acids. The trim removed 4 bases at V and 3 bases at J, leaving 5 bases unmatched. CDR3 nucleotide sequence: TGTGCCAGCAGTTCGGGGGGGACCGGCTACGAGCAGTACTTC. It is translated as CASSSGGTGYEQYF.

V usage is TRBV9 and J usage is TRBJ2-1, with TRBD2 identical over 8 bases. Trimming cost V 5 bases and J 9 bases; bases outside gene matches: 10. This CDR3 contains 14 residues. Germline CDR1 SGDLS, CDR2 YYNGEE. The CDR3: CASREEREGTEQFF. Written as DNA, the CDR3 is TGTGCCAGCAGGGAGGAACGGGAGGGGACTGAGCAGTTCTTC.

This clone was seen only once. The CDR3 DNA reads as TGTGCCAGCAGTTCTCAGGCAGATACGCAGTATTTT. Protein: CASSSQADTQYF. This chain links TRBV28 with TRBJ2-3; D gene ambiguous. With 4 bases removed from V and 4 bases from J, the gap between germline ends came to 6 bases. Germline CDR1 is MDHEN and CDR2 is SYDVKM. This CDR3 has 12 amino acids.

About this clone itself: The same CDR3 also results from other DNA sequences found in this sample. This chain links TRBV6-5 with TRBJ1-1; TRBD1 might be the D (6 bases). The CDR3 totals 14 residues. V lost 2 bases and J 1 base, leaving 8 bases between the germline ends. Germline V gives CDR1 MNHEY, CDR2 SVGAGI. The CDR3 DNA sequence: TGTGCCAGCAGTTACGGGGGCACGAACACTGAAGCTTTCTTT. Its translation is CASSYGGTNTEAFF.

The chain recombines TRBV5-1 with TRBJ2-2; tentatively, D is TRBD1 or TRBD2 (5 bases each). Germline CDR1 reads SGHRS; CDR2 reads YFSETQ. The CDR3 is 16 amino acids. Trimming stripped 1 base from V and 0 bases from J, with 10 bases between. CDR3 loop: CASSLLGDTNTGELFF. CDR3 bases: TGCGCCAGCAGCTTGTTGGGGGATACGAACACCGGGGAGCTGTTTTTT.

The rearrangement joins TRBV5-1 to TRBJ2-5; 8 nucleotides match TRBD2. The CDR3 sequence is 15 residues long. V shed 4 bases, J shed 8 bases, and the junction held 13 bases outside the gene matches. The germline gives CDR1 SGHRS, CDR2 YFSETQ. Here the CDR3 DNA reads TGCGCCAGCAGCGCCAGCGGGCTTAGCGGGGCAACCCAGTACTTC. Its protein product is CASSASGLSGATQYF.

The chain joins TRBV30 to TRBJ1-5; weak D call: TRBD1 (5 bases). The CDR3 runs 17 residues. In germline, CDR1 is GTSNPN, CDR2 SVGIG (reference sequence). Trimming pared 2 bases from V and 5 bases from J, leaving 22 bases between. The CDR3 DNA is TGTGCCTGGAGTAGGGGTTCGGCAGAACGGTGGGATCAGCCCCAGCATTTT. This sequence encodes CAWSRGSAERWDQPQHF.

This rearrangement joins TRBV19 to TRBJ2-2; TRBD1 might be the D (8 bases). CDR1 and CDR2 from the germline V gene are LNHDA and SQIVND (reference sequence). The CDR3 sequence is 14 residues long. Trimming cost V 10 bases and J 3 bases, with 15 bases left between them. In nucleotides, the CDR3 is TGTGCCACCTCCACAGGGGGGGACACCGGGGAGCTGTTTTTT. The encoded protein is CATSTGGDTGELFF.

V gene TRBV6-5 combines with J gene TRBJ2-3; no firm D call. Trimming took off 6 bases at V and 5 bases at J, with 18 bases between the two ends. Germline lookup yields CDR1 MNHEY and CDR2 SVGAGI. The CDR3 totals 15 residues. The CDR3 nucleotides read TGTGCCAGCAGACCTGGTAGGACGGCGGTAGATACGCAGTATTTT. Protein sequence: CASRPGRTAVDTQYF.

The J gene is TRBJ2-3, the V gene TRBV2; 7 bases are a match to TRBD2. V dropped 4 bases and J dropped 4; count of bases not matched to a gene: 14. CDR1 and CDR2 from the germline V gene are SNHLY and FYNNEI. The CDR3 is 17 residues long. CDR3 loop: CASSGPQGGSGADTQYF. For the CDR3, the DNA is TGTGCCAGCAGTGGACCCCAGGGCGGGAGTGGGGCAGATACGCAGTATTTT.

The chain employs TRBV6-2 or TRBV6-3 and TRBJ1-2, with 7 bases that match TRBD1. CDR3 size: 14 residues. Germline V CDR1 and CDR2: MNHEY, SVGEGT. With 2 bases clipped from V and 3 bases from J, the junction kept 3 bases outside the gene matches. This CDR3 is CASSYLTGYYGYTF. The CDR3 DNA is TGTGCCAGCAGTTACCTGACAGGGTACTATGGCTACACCTTC.

CDR3 sequence (DNA): TGTGCCAGCAGTCCCCATGCAGACAGATCAGATCAGCCCCAGCATTTT. Translation: CASSPHADRSDQPQHF. The J gene is TRBJ1-5, the V gene TRBV27; a weak D match, TRBD1 (5 bases). Trimming removed 5 bases from V and 5 bases from J, with 19 bases in between. This CDR3 contains 16 residues. Per the germline V gene, CDR1 is MNHEY and CDR2 is SMNVEV (reference sequence).

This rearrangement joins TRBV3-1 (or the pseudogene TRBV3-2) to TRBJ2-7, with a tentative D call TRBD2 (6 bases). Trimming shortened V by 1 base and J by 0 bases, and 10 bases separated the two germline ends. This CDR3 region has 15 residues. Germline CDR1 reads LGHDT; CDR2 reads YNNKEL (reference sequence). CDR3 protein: CASSQGDSSSYEQYF. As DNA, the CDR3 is TGTGCCAGCAGCCAAGGGGACTCGAGCTCCTACGAGCAGTACTTC.

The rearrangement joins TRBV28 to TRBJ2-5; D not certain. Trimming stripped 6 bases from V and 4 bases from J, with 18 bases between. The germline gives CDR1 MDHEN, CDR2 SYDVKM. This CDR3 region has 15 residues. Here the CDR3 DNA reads TGTGCCAGCAGCCTCAGGACGTCCGGGCTAGAGACCCAGTACTTC. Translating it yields CASSLRTSGLETQYF. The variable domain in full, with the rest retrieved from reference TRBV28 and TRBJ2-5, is DVKVTQSSRYLVKRTGEKVFLECVQDMDHENMFWYRQDPGLGLRLIYFSYDVKMKEKGDIPEGYSVSREKKERFSLILESASTNQTSMYLCASSLRTSGLETQYFGPGTRLLVL.

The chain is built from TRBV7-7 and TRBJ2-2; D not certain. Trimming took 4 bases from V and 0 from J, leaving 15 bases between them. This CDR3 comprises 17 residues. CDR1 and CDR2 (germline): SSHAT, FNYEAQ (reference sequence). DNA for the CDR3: TGTGCCAGCAGCTACCTCGTCGGACGGACGAACACCGGGGAGCTGTTTTTT. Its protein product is CASSYLVGRTNTGELFF.

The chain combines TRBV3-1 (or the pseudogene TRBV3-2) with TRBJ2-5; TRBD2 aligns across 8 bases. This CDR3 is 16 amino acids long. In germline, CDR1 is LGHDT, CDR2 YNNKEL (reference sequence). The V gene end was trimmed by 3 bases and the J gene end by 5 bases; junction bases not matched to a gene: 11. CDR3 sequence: CASSQAAGGGVETQYF. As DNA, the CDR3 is TGTGCCAGCAGCCAGGCGGCGGGGGGAGGAGTGGAGACCCAGTACTTC.

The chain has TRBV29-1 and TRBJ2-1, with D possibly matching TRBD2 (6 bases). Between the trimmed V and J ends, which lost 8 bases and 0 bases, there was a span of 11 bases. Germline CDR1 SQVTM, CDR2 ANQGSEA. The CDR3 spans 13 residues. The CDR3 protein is CSLLEGSYNEQFF. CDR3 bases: TGCAGCCTCCTGGAGGGCTCCTACAATGAGCAGTTCTTC.

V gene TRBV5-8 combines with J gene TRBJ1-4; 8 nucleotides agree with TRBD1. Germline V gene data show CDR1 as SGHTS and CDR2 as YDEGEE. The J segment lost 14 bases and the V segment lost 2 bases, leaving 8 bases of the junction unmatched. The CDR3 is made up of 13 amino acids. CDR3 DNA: TGTGCCAGCAGCTTCGGACAGGGCCTGGGGCTGTTTTTT. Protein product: CASSFGQGLGLFF. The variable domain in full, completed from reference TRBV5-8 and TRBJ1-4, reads EAGVTQSPTHLIKTRGQQATLRCSPISGHTSVYWYQQALGLGLQFLLWYDEGEERNRGNFPPRFSGRQFPNYSSELNVNALELEDSALYLCASSFGQGLGLFFGSGTQLSVL.

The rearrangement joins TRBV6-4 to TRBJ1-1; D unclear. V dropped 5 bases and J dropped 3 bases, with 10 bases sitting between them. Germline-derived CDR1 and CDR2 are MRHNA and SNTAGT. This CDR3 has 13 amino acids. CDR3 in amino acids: CASSYQRDTEAFF. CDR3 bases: TGTGCCAGCAGTTACCAACGGGACACTGAAGCTTTCTTT.

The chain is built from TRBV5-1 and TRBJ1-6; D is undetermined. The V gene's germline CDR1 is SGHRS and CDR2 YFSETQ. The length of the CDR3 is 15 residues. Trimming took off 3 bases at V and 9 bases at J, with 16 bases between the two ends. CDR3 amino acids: CASSSEADLGSPLHF. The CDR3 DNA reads TGCGCCAGCAGCTCGGAGGCAGACCTGGGTTCACCCCTCCACTTT.